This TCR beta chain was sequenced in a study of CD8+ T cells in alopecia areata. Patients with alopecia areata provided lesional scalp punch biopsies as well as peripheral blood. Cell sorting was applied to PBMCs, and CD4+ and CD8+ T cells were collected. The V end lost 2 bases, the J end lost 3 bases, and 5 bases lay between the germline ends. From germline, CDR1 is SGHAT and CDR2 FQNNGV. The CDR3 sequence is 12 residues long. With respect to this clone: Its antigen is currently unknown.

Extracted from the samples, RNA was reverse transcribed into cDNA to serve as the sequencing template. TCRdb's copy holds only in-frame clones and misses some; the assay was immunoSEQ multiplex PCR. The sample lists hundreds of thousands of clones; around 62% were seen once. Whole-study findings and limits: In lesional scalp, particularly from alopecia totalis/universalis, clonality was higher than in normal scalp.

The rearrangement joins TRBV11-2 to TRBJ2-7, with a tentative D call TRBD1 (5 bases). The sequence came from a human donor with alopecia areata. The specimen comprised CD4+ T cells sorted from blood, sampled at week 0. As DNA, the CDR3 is TGTGCCAGCAGCTTACAGGGCTACGAGCAGTACTTC. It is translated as CASSLQGYEQYF. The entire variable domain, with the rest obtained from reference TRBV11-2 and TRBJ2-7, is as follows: EAGVAQSPRYKIIEKRQSVAFWCNPISGHATLYWYQQILGQGPKLLIQFQNNGVVDDSQLPKDRFSAERLKGVDSTLKIQPAKLEDSAVYLCASSLQGYEQYFGPGTRLTVT.